The source of this T cell receptor beta chain is a study of Tregs in tolerant kidney transplant recipients. On the study more broadly: Sorting of CD4+CD25+CD127- cells followed approximately three-day belatacept mixed lymphocyte reactions, sometimes with roughly 5-day graft donor restimulation.

The V gene lost 6 bases and the J gene lost 3 bases, with 13 bases spanning the gap. Germline V gene sequence: CDR1 MNHEY, CDR2 SVGAGI. The CDR3 is 14 amino acids. The assay was immunoSEQ multiplex PCR, and TCRdb's table has in-frame clones only and misses some. The repertoire holds tens of thousands of clones, with about four fifths as singletons. Study-wide findings and caveats: Few patients were studied, so findings need validation in larger groups.

This clone was seen more than once but under ten times. Its specificity is not known. J is TRBJ2-3 and V is TRBV6-5, with a weak D call TRBD2 (5 bases). This TCR derives from a human donor in good health. The sample was Tregs from blood cultured with allogeneic cells. In DNA, the CDR3 is TGTGCCAGCAGAAAGCGGTTCGGGACAGATACGCAGTATTTT. Translation: CASRKRFGTDTQYF.